The 10 T cell receptor beta chains below were found in one sample sequenced in a study of blood T cell repertoires in COVID-19. Produced via immunoSEQ multiplex PCR; TCRdb's table is partial and in-frame only. The table records 250,000 or so clones, roughly 85% of them present only once. The sample comprised peripheral blood. All receptors come from a woman aged 25 to 39 with active or convalescent COVID-19.

In this sample, this clone turned up once. This sequence joins TRBV18 and TRBJ2-3; 10 nucleotides line up with TRBD1. The CDR3 loop spans 16 amino acids. Germline trimming cut 2 bases from V and 6 bases from J; bases unmatched to any gene: 8. Germline V gives CDR1 KGHSH, CDR2 LQKENI. As DNA, the CDR3 is TGTGCCAGCTCACCATCGACAGGGGGCCTAACGGATACGCAGTATTTT. Its protein is CASSPSTGGLTDTQYF.

This chain joins TRBV28 and TRBJ1-2, with no clear D. This CDR3 is 12 amino acids long. CDR1 is MDHEN and CDR2 is SYDVKM in the germline V gene. V was cut by 4 bases and J by 1 base, with 4 bases left in between. CDR3 DNA sequence: TGTGCCAGCAGTTCCGTTAACTATGGCTACACCTTC. It yields the protein CASSSVNYGYTF.

The genes are TRBV13 and TRBJ1-5; 8 nucleotides agree with TRBD1. J lost 5 bases, V lost 3 bases, and 3 bases had no gene match. This CDR3 has 14 residues. Germline V gives CDR1 PRHDT, CDR2 FYEKMQ (reference sequence). CDR3 nucleotides: TGTGCCAGCAGCTTTGGACAGGGAGATCAGCCCCAGCATTTT. Encoded protein: CASSFGQGDQPQHF. Using reference TRBV13 and TRBJ1-5 for the parts outside the CDR3, the full variable domain is AAGVIQSPRHLIKEKRETATLKCYPIPRHDTVYWYQQGPGQDPQFLISFYEKMQSDKGSIPDRFSAQQFSDYHSELNMSSLELGDSALYFCASSFGQGDQPQHFGDGTRLSIL.

The rearrangement joins TRBV10-3 to TRBJ1-2, with D tentatively TRBD1 (6 bases). V was clipped by 8 bases and J by 4 bases, with 14 bases between them. Per the germline V gene, CDR1 is ENHRY and CDR2 is SYGVKD. This CDR3 region has 13 residues. Here the CDR3 reads CAIGRGSFYGYTF. The CDR3 coding sequence is TGTGCCATCGGCAGGGGATCCTTCTATGGCTACACCTTC.

The V gene is TRBV6-5, the J gene TRBJ1-2; D possibly corresponds to TRBD1 (5 bases). Per the germline V gene, CDR1 is MNHEY and CDR2 is SVGAGI. The V end was cut by 11 bases, the J end by 3 bases, with 10 bases between. The CDR3 is 11 residues long. The CDR3: CAAGGDYGYTF. The CDR3, as DNA: TGTGCCGCCGGGGGGGACTATGGCTACACCTTC.

The rearrangement uses TRBV28 and TRBJ1-5, with D uncertain. V lost 2 bases and J lost 3, with 11 bases in between. CDR3 length: 15 residues. Germline assignment: CDR1 MDHEN and CDR2 SYDVKM. The CDR3 region has the DNA TGTGCCAGCAGTTTAGCAGGTGGCCCCAATCAGCCCCAGCATTTT. Amino acid sequence: CASSLAGGPNQPQHF.

V and J are TRBV6-4 and TRBJ2-1; 15 nucleotides line up with TRBD2. In germline, CDR1 is MRHNA, CDR2 SNTAGT. The CDR3 sequence is 18 residues long. J lost 5 bases, V lost 5 bases, and 10 bases had no gene match. CDR3 residues: CASSTLGLAGGENNEQFF. CDR3 nucleotides: TGTGCCAGCAGTACCTTGGGACTAGCGGGGGGCGAGAACAATGAGCAGTTCTTC.

V gene TRBV25-1 combines with J gene TRBJ1-6; no clear D. The CDR3 spans 18 residues. The V and J ends lost 3 bases and 4 bases respectively, with 19 bases between them. Germline V gene sequence: CDR1 MGHDK, CDR2 SYGVNS. The CDR3 here is CASSDREVPSKYNSPLHF. DNA for the CDR3: TGTGCCAGCAGTGATAGGGAGGTCCCATCCAAATATAATTCACCCCTCCACTTT. Drawing the rest from reference TRBV25-1 and TRBJ1-6, the complete variable domain is EADIYQTPRYLVIGTGKKITLECSQTMGHDKMYWYQQDPGMELHLIHYSYGVNSTEKGDLSSESTVSRIRTEHFPLTLESARPSHTSQYLCASSDREVPSKYNSPLHFGNGTRLTVT.

The chain employs TRBV4-2 and TRBJ1-6; 9 bases are a match to TRBD1. Unmatched junction bases numbered 1, after V lost 4 bases and J lost 6 bases. The germline CDR1 and CDR2 sequences are LGHNA and YNFKEQ. This CDR3 has 14 residues. The CDR3 region is CASSPGQGNSPLHF. In DNA, the CDR3 is TGTGCCAGCAGCCCGGGACAGGGTAATTCACCCCTCCACTTT.

V usage is TRBV7-9 and J usage is TRBJ2-3, with a possible D match to TRBD2 (5 bases). Trimming took off 5 bases at V and 1 base at J, with 10 bases between the two ends. The CDR3 totals 14 residues. Germline V CDR1 and CDR2: SEHNR, FQNEAQ (reference sequence). CDR3 in amino acids: CASSRSSGTDTQYF. Written as DNA, the CDR3 is TGTGCCAGCAGCCGCAGTAGCGGCACAGATACGCAGTATTTT.